One and the same sample provided the 7 T cell receptor beta chains below, sequenced in a study of naive and memory T cell subsets. The beta constant-region primer was an equimolar mix of two oligonucleotides covering TRBC1 and TRBC2. TCRdb analysed the UMI-ligation and nested PCR reads with MiXCR anew, one entry per CDR3 protein. Of roughly 21,000 distinct CDR3 sequences in the sample, about 11% are singletons; the top ten hold around 18%. The specimen was central memory CD8+ T cells from blood. All receptors derive from a human donor in good health.

The V and J genes are TRBV15 and TRBJ2-1; 12 bases line up with TRBD1. Germline CDR1 is LNHNV and CDR2 is YYDKDF (reference sequence). The CDR3 has 16 residues. V trimming: 1 base; J trimming: 7 bases; junction bases outside the gene matches: 5. CDR3 sequence: CATSRGDRGLLNEQFF. The CDR3 coding sequence is TGTGCCACCAGCAGAGGGGACAGGGGGCTGCTAAATGAGCAGTTCTTC.

This clonotype has a count of ten or more. The rearrangement links TRBV14 to TRBJ2-3, with D perhaps matching TRBD1 (6 bases). Trimming stripped 1 base from V and 1 base from J, with 15 bases between. The CDR3 extends over 17 amino acids. Germline CDR1 reads SGHDN; CDR2 reads FVKESK. The CDR3 loop reads CASSQGRQAPRTDTQYF. The CDR3 region has the DNA TGTGCCAGCAGCCAAGGGAGACAGGCCCCCCGCACAGATACGCAGTATTTT.

This clonotype was counted many times. The chain uses TRBV6-2 or TRBV6-3 and TRBJ1-2; 9 bases line up with TRBD1. The length of the CDR3 is 14 residues. V lost 8 bases and J lost 4; bases outside the gene matches: 8. Germline CDR1 MNHEY, CDR2 SVGEGT. CDR3 sequence reads: CASQGTGPFYGYTF. CDR3 sequence (DNA): TGTGCCAGCCAAGGGACAGGGCCGTTCTATGGCTACACCTTC.

This clonotype was counted at least ten times. The gene calls are TRBV7-9 and TRBJ2-5; D is undetermined. The V end was cut by 2 bases, the J end by 2 bases, with 12 bases between. The CDR3 totals 15 residues. Germline V gene data show CDR1 as SEHNR and CDR2 as FQNEAQ (reference sequence). Here the CDR3 DNA reads TGTGCCAGCAGCTTACCACGGGTCACGCAAGAGACCCAGTACTTC. This sequence encodes CASSLPRVTQETQYF.

This rearrangement joins TRBV20-1 to TRBJ2-7; D perhaps matches TRBD1 (6 bases). Germline V lookup: CDR1 DFQATT, CDR2 SNEGSKA (reference sequence). V lost 1 base and J 0 bases, leaving 13 bases between the germline ends. CDR3 length: 15 residues. The CDR3 protein is CSARVQGKSSYEQYF. The CDR3 nucleotides are TGCAGTGCTAGAGTACAGGGTAAATCCTCCTACGAGCAGTACTTC.

This clonotype was observed a few times. The chain uses TRBV29-1 and TRBJ2-1; 8 bases fit TRBD2. In germline, CDR1 is SQVTM, CDR2 ANQGSEA. Trimming at V came to 5 bases and at J to 4 bases, leaving 4 bases not matched to a gene. The CDR3 spans 13 residues. The CDR3 loop reads CSVRTSRYNEQFF. The CDR3 DNA is TGCAGCGTTCGGACTAGCAGATACAATGAGCAGTTCTTC.

V and J are TRBV10-3 and TRBJ2-5; 9 positions agree with TRBD2. V trimming: 3 bases; J trimming: 6 bases; junction bases outside the gene matches: 11. The CDR3 totals 16 residues. Germline V CDR1 and CDR2: ENHRY, SYGVKD. The CDR3 DNA is TGTGCCATCAGTGAAAGAGCGGGAGGTCTTTGGAAGACCCAGTACTTC. Translated, it gives CAISERAGGLWKTQYF.